This entry concerns a single TCR beta chain. Its antigen is unknown. CDR3 length: 13 residues. CDR1 is DFQATT, CDR2 SNEGSKA, per germline (reference sequence). With 3 bases clipped from V and 9 bases from J, the junction kept 3 bases outside the gene matches. Template material for amplifying TCR beta CDR3 regions consisted of RNA transcripts. A set of HTBI primers served as the primers for a first-round RT-PCR of the TCR CDR3. TCRdb re-called the multiplex PCR reads through MiXCR, storing one row per CDR3 protein. The data contain approximately 700,000 distinct CDR3 sequences, roughly 45% of them seen just once; the ten biggest clones take up 7% to 7.5%. These data come from a study of T cells in Graves' hyperthyroidism and ophthalmopathy. Findings of the study overall: In the blood, most expanded thyroid clonotypes above 0.001 appeared as well.

This clonotype originated in an adult man with Graves' disease, either hyperthyroidism or ophthalmopathy (not recorded which). The sample comprised peripheral blood or thyroid tissue (not recorded which). The chain recombines TRBV20-1 with TRBJ1-6; TRBD1 agrees at 9 bases. CDR3 bases: TGCAGTGCTAGCGGGACAGGGAGTTCACCCCTCCACTTT. Its protein product is CSASGTGSSPLHF.